The 6 T cell receptor beta chains reported below all come from one sample, sequenced in a study of cytomegalovirus exposure and HLA in healthy donors (TCRdb year 2017). Libraries were made using the immunoSEQ multiplex PCR assay. For the multiplex PCR, a mixture combining 60 forward primers for TCR Vbeta segments and 13 reverse primers for TCR Jbeta segments was used. Entries here come from immuneACCESS through TCRdb and include only in-frame sequences with V and J called. Some clones fail to appear in such tables; in the studies checked, an unresolved V gene covers under half of the shortfall, and the cause of the remainder is unknown. Recorded for this sample are about 95,000 clones; around 81% of them occurred a single time. The top ten clonotypes cover less than 5% of the sample. Sequenced: PBMCs. These receptors were obtained from a woman between 65 and 79 years old in good health and CMV-seropositive.

The V and J genes are TRBV2 and TRBJ1-2; 8 nucleotides line up with TRBD1. The CDR3 loop spans 13 amino acids. V shed 5 bases and J 7 bases; nucleotides not matched to a gene: 6. Germline V gives CDR1 SNHLY, CDR2 FYNNEI. CDR3 coding DNA: TGTGCCAGCAGTCAGCAGGGGGCGCGTGGCTACACCTTC. Translating it yields CASSQQGARGYTF.

This sequence joins TRBV7-2 and TRBJ1-1, with a weak D call TRBD1 (5 bases). Germline V gene sequence: CDR1 SGHTA, CDR2 FQGNSA. The CDR3 totals 15 residues. V was cut by 5 bases and J by 1 base, with 14 bases left in between. CDR3 sequence reads: CASSRVGGTNTEAFF. The DNA for the CDR3 is TGTGCCAGCAGCCGGGTGGGGGGGACGAACACTGAAGCTTTCTTT. The full variable domain, in which reference TRBV7-2 and TRBJ1-1 provide the parts outside the CDR3, is GAGVSQSPSNKVTEKGKDVELRCDPISGHTALYWYRQSLGQGLEFLIYFQGNSAPDKSGLPSDRFSAERTGGSVSTLTIQRTQQEDSAVYLCASSRVGGTNTEAFFGQGTRLTVV.

In regard to this clone: A read error may produce the germline difference seen at one junction end. The rearrangement joins TRBV2 to TRBJ1-1; 12 nucleotides agree with TRBD1. Germline loops: CDR1 SNHLY, CDR2 FYNNEI. CDR3 length: 11 amino acids. CDR3 in amino acids: CASSDRDRGLF. CDR3 nucleotide sequence: TGTGCCAGCAGTGATAGGGACAGGGGGCTCTTT.

The chain is built from TRBV4-3 and TRBJ2-1; perhaps TRBD2 as D (6 bases). V lost 0 bases to trimming and J lost 6 bases, with 12 bases between them. Germline V gene lookup returns CDR1 LGHNA and CDR2 YSLEER. This CDR3 contains 15 residues. CDR3 loop: CASSQDRGAGNEQFF. CDR3 in DNA: TGCGCCAGCAGCCAAGACCGCGGGGCGGGCAATGAGCAGTTCTTC.

The gene calls are TRBV28 and TRBJ1-1; 10 nucleotides match TRBD1. CDR1 is MDHEN, CDR2 SYDVKM, per germline. The CDR3 length is 18 residues. V shed 6 bases and J 1 base; nucleotides not matched to a gene: 14. CDR3 DNA sequence: TGTGCCAGCAGATCCGCTCCCCGGGACAGGGGAACGAACACTGAAGCTTTCTTT. This encodes CASRSAPRDRGTNTEAFF. Looking up the rest from reference TRBV28 and TRBJ1-1 gives the full variable domain: DVKVTQSSRYLVKRTGEKVFLECVQDMDHENMFWYRQDPGLGLRLIYFSYDVKMKEKGDIPEGYSVSREKKERFSLILESASTNQTSMYLCASRSAPRDRGTNTEAFFGQGTRLTVV.

The chain combines TRBV5-1 with TRBJ2-7; possibly TRBD1 for D (6 bases). The germline gives CDR1 SGHRS, CDR2 YFSETQ. The V end lost 5 bases, the J end lost 7 bases, and 19 bases lay between the germline ends. The CDR3 has 14 amino acids. The CDR3 nucleotides read TGCGCCAGCAGTCGGGACACCCGAACTGGGGAGCAGTACTTC. It is translated as CASSRDTRTGEQYF.